Following are 24 T cell receptor beta chains from one sample sequenced in a study of blood T cell repertoires in COVID-19 (dated by TCRdb to the early 2020s). The protocol used for the library was the immunoSEQ multiplex PCR assay. TCRdb mirrors the immuneACCESS table, restricted to in-frame sequences. Some clones are absent from its copies; in checked studies, under half trace to an unresolved V gene, and the reason for the others is unknown. For this sample there are some 130,000 clones; around 87% appear just once. The ten largest clones capture about 18% of the sample. The sequenced sample was peripheral blood. Every receptor here comes from a woman between 50 and 59 years old who had recovered from COVID-19.

J is TRBJ1-6 and V is TRBV7-9; 7 nucleotides line up with TRBD1. There are 15 residues in the CDR3. The ends lost 5 bases at V and 11 bases at J; junction bases unmatched: 12. From germline, CDR1 is SEHNR and CDR2 FQNEAQ (reference sequence). In nucleotides, the CDR3 is TGTGCCAGCAGCCCTCTGGGACAGCTAGGAACACCCCTCCACTTT. It translates to CASSPLGQLGTPLHF. Filled out from reference TRBV7-9 and TRBJ1-6, the complete variable domain reads DTGVSQNPRHKITKRGQNVTFRCDPISEHNRLYWYRQTLGQGPEFLTYFQNEAQLEKSRLLSDRFSAERPKGSFSTLEIQRTEQGDSAMYLCASSPLGQLGTPLHFGNGTRLTVT.

The gene calls are TRBV5-1 and TRBJ1-4; 10 nucleotides agree with TRBD1. Germline CDR1 SGHRS, CDR2 YFSETQ. The J segment lost 7 bases and the V segment lost 3 bases, leaving 6 bases of the junction unmatched. The CDR3 loop spans 15 amino acids. The chain's CDR3 is CASSWRGQGSEKLFF. The CDR3 region has the DNA TGCGCCAGCAGCTGGAGGGGACAGGGGAGTGAAAAACTGTTTTTT. The full variable domain, its missing parts supplied by reference TRBV5-1 and TRBJ1-4, is KAGVTQTPRYLIKTRGQQVTLSCSPISGHRSVSWYQQTPGQGLQFLFEYFSETQRNKGNFPGRFSGRQFSNSRSEMNVSTLELGDSALYLCASSWRGQGSEKLFFGSGTQLSVL.

The chain is built from TRBV28 and TRBJ2-7; 15 nucleotides match TRBD2. The V and J ends lost 2 bases and 6 bases, in that order; junction bases with no gene match: 5. The CDR3 totals 16 residues. CDR1 is MDHEN and CDR2 is SYDVKM in the germline V gene. The CDR3: CASSLGTSGRWGEQYF. Here the CDR3 DNA reads TGTGCCAGCAGTTTAGGGACTAGCGGGAGGTGGGGCGAGCAGTACTTC.

This sequence joins TRBV14 and TRBJ1-1, with D unresolved. The germline gives CDR1 SGHDN, CDR2 FVKESK. Trimming shortened V by 0 bases and J by 2 bases, and 4 bases separated the two germline ends. The CDR3 covers 13 residues. The chain's CDR3 is CASSQDRNTEAFF. The CDR3 DNA follows: TGTGCCAGCAGCCAAGATAGAAACACTGAAGCTTTCTTT.

The gene calls are TRBV19 and TRBJ2-7; 9 positions match TRBD1. The V gene's germline CDR1 is LNHDA and CDR2 SQIVND (reference sequence). CDR3 size: 15 residues. The V and J ends lost 6 bases and 4 bases, in that order; junction bases with no gene match: 10. CDR3 sequence reads: CASRRGQGGGYEQYF. The CDR3 DNA follows: TGTGCCAGTAGGAGGGGACAGGGTGGAGGATACGAGCAGTACTTC.

The chain employs TRBV25-1 and TRBJ2-1, with 7 nucleotides matching TRBD2. Germline assignment: CDR1 MGHDK and CDR2 SYGVNS. The V gene end was trimmed by 3 bases and the J gene end by 4 bases; junction bases not matched to a gene: 6. This CDR3 contains 15 residues. The CDR3 spells CASSDLASGYNEQFF. As DNA, the CDR3 is TGTGCCAGCAGTGATTTGGCTAGCGGTTACAATGAGCAGTTCTTC.

The J gene is TRBJ1-5, the V gene TRBV6-5; TRBD1 agrees at 9 bases. This CDR3 has 16 residues. CDR1 MNHEY and CDR2 SVGAGI come from the germline V gene. Losses at the gene ends were 4 bases for V and 2 bases for J; bases not matched to a gene: 6. In nucleotides, the CDR3 is TGTGCCAGCAGTTCAACCGACAGGGGGGGCAATCAGCCCCAGCATTTT. This translates into CASSSTDRGGNQPQHF.

The rearrangement joins TRBV12-3 or TRBV12-4 to TRBJ1-5; D remains ambiguous. The CDR3 contains 12 residues. The V gene lost 6 bases and the J gene lost 7 bases, with 10 bases spanning the gap. The CDR3: CASSGNLQPQHF. CDR3 DNA: TGTGCCAGCAGCGGTAACCTGCAGCCCCAGCATTTT.

In nucleotides, the CDR3 is TGTGCCAGCAGATCCGACAGACAGCTTTCCCTCCACTTT. It yields the protein CASRSDRQLSLHF. The V and J genes are TRBV6-5 and TRBJ1-6; D is perhaps TRBD1 (5 bases). The germline CDR1 and CDR2 sequences are MNHEY and SVGAGI. There are 13 residues in the CDR3. The germline V and J ends were trimmed by 6 bases and 14 bases, with 17 bases remaining between them.

V is TRBV11-1 and J is TRBJ2-2; tentatively, D is TRBD1 (5 bases). V gave up 2 bases and J gave up 0 bases, with 7 bases separating them. The CDR3 length is 15 residues. Germline-derived CDR1 and CDR2 are SGHAT and FQDESV (reference sequence). CDR3 protein: CASSLWTSNTGELFF. In DNA form, the CDR3 reads TGTGCCAGCAGCTTATGGACATCGAACACCGGGGAGCTGTTTTTT.

The V call is TRBV5-6, the J call TRBJ2-1, with D perhaps TRBD2 (6 bases). Germline V gene data show CDR1 as SGHDT and CDR2 as YYEEEE. V lost 6 bases and J 5 bases, leaving 18 bases between the germline ends. The CDR3 length is 15 residues. The CDR3 nucleotides read TGTGCCAGCACCGGGACTTCTTGGGGCGACAATGAGCAGTTCTTC. It codes for CASTGTSWGDNEQFF.

The chain uses TRBV6-6 and TRBJ1-2; D ambiguous. With 8 bases removed from V and 4 bases from J, the gap between germline ends came to 14 bases. The germline gives CDR1 MNHNY, CDR2 SVGAGI (reference sequence). The CDR3 totals 13 residues. The CDR3 DNA follows: TGTGCCAGCTCGCGGGAGCCCTCCTATGGCTACACCTTC. As protein: CASSREPSYGYTF.

This clone was seen once. V and J are TRBV6-1 and TRBJ1-5; unclear D gene. Trimming left V 2 bases short and J 0 bases short, with 8 bases between. The CDR3 has 15 residues. Germline CDR1 MNHNS, CDR2 SASEGT. Here the CDR3 DNA reads TGTGCCAGCAGTGAACCCATTTCTAGCAATCAGCCCCAGCATTTT. It encodes CASSEPISSNQPQHF.

This rearrangement joins TRBV30 to TRBJ1-6; 8 nucleotides line up with TRBD1. After removal of 5 bases from V and 6 bases from J, the junction contained 9 bases not matched to a gene. The CDR3 consists of 15 residues. Germline V gene sequence: CDR1 GTSNPN, CDR2 SVGIG (reference sequence). This chain's CDR3 is CAWDRGGWSNSPLHF. CDR3 nucleotides: TGTGCCTGGGACAGGGGAGGCTGGTCTAATTCACCCCTCCACTTT.

V is TRBV13 and J is TRBJ2-1, with a possible D match to TRBD1 (6 bases). Germline V gene lookup returns CDR1 PRHDT and CDR2 FYEKMQ (reference sequence). Trimming left V 5 bases short and J 3 bases short, with 11 bases between. This CDR3 comprises 14 residues. The CDR3 DNA sequence: TGTGCCAGCAGCCTGGTGGACAGCTACAATGAGCAGTTCTTC. It is translated as CASSLVDSYNEQFF.

The CDR3 is CASSLSLQGSTYEQYF. The CDR3 bases are TGTGCCAGCAGCTTAAGTCTCCAGGGAAGTACCTACGAGCAGTACTTC. This chain connects TRBV11-1 to TRBJ2-7, with D perhaps TRBD1 (5 bases). The CDR3 is made up of 16 amino acids. Germline V CDR1 and CDR2: SGHAT, FQDESV (reference sequence). The ends were cut back, 2 bases at V and 2 bases at J, with 16 bases in the middle.

The chain uses TRBV2 and TRBJ1-1; no definite D call. Germline V CDR1 and CDR2: SNHLY, FYNNEI. The CDR3 consists of 11 residues. Trimming stripped 8 bases from V and 3 bases from J, with 7 bases between. The CDR3 loop reads CASQDYTEAFF. The CDR3 DNA follows: TGTGCCAGCCAGGATTACACTGAAGCTTTCTTT. The whole variable domain, remainder taken from reference TRBV2 and TRBJ1-1, is EPEVTQTPSHQVTQMGQEVILRCVPISNHLYFYWYRQILGQKVEFLVSFYNNEISEKSEIFDDQFSVERPDGSNFTLKIRSTKLEDSAMYFCASQDYTEAFFGQGTRLTVV.

The V call is TRBV5-1, the J call TRBJ2-1; 7 positions agree with TRBD1. The CDR3 sequence is 11 residues long. The V and J ends lost 6 bases and 7 bases, in that order; junction bases with no gene match: 1. Germline V gene sequence: CDR1 SGHRS, CDR2 YFSETQ. CDR3 sequence reads: CASIQGNEQFF. CDR3 sequence (DNA): TGCGCCAGCATACAGGGGAATGAGCAGTTCTTC.

This chain uses TRBV7-2 with TRBJ2-1; 7 nucleotides agree with TRBD2. In germline, CDR1 is SGHTA, CDR2 FQGNSA. The CDR3 spans 15 residues. Trimming took 1 base from V and 9 from J; bases not matched to a gene: 9. In nucleotides, the CDR3 is TGTGCCAGCAGCTTAGGAGTGGGAGGGCCTTTTGAGCAGTTCTTC. It yields the protein CASSLGVGGPFEQFF.

The V gene is TRBV18, the J gene TRBJ1-1; 12 bases fit TRBD1. J lost 9 bases, V lost 4 bases, and 6 bases had no gene match. The germline V gene encodes CDR1 KGHSH and CDR2 LQKENI. This CDR3 contains 14 residues. The chain's CDR3 is CASSQGQGAVKAFF. In DNA, the CDR3 is TGTGCCAGCTCACAGGGACAGGGGGCGGTGAAAGCTTTCTTT.

The chain links TRBV5-1 to TRBJ2-1, with 7 bases aligning to TRBD1. V shed 4 bases and J 3 bases; nucleotides not matched to a gene: 7. The CDR3 covers 15 residues. CDR1 is SGHRS, CDR2 YFSETQ, per germline. The CDR3 region has the DNA TGCGCCAGCAGCCGTACAGGGGCCGACTACAATGAGCAGTTCTTC. This gives the protein CASSRTGADYNEQFF.

The chain carries TRBV7-8 and TRBJ1-2; a possible D gene is TRBD1 (5 bases). V lost 5 bases, J lost 5 bases, and 21 bases lay in between. This CDR3 is 16 amino acids long. Germline V gives CDR1 SGHVS, CDR2 FQNEAQ. CDR3 DNA: TGTGCCAGCAGCCCCAAAGGCCCTAGGGGAGGGTATGGCTACACCTTC. Translation gives CASSPKGPRGGYGYTF.

This clone occurred a few times. V and J are TRBV5-1 and TRBJ2-5; D is perhaps TRBD2 (6 bases). The CDR3 sequence is 14 residues long. V shed 1 base and J shed 3 bases, with 10 bases lying between them. The germline V gene encodes CDR1 SGHRS and CDR2 YFSETQ. The chain's CDR3 is CASSLNGGEETQYF. CDR3 nucleotide sequence: TGCGCCAGCAGCTTGAACGGGGGTGAAGAGACCCAGTACTTC.

This clone was recorded only once. This rearrangement joins TRBV5-1 to TRBJ2-1; D may be TRBD2 (5 bases). The CDR3 has 14 amino acids. Germline V gene lookup returns CDR1 SGHRS and CDR2 YFSETQ. With 3 bases removed from V and 9 bases from J, the gap between germline ends came to 16 bases. CDR3 in DNA: TGCGCCAGCAGCTCGGACTCTAGTCGGGGTGAGCAGTTCTTC. It translates to CASSSDSSRGEQFF.